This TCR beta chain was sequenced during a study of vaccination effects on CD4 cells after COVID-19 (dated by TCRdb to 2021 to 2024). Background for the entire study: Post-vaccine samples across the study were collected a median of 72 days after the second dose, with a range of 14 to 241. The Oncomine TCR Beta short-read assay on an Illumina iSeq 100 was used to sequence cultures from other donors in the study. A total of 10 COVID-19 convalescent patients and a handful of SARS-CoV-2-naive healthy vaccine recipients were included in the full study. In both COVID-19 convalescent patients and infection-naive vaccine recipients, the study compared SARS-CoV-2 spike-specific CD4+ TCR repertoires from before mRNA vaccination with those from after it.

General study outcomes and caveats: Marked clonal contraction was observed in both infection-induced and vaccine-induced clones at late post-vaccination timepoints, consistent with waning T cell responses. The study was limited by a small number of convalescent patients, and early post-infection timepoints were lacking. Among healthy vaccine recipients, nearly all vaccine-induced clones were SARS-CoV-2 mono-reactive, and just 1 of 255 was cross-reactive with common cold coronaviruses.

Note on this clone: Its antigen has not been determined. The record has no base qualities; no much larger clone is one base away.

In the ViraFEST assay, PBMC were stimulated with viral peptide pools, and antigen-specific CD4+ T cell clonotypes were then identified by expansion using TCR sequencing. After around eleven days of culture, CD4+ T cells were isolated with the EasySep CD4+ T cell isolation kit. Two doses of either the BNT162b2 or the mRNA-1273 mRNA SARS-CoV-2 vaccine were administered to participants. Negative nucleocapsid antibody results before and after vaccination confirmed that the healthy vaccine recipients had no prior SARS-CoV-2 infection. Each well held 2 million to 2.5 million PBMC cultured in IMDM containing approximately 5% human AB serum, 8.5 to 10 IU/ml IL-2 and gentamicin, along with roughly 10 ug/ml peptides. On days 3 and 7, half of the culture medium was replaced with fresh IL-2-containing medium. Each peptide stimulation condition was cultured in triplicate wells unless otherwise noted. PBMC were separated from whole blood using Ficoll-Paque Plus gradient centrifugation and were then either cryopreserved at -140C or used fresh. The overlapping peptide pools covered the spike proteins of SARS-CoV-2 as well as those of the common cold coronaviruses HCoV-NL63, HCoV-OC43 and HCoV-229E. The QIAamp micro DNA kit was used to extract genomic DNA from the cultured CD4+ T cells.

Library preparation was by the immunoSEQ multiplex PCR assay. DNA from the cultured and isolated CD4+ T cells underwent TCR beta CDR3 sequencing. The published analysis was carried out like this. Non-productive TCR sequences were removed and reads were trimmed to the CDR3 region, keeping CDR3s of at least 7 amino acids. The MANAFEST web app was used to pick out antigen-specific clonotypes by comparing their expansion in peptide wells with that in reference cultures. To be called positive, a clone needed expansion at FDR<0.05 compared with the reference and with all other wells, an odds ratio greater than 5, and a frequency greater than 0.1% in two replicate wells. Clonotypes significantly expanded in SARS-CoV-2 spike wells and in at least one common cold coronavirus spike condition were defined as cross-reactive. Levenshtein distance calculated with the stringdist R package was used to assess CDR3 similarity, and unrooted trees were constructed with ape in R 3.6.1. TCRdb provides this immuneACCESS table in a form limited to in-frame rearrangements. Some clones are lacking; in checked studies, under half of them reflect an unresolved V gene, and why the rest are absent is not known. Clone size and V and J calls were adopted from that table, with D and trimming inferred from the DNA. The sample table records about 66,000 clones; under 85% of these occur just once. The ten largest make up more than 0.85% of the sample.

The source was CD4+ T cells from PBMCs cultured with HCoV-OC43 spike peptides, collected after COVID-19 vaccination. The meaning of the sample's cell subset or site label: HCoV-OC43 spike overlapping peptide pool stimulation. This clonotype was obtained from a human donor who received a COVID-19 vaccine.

The DNA sequence reads TGCGCCAGCAGCCACCAATCAGTGAACACTGAAGCTTTCTTT. Protein translation: CASSHQSVNTEAFF. The chain is made from TRBV4-3 and TRBJ1-1; the D segment cannot be called with confidence. From a lookup of the germline V gene, CDR1 and CDR2 are LGHNA and YSLEER. V is cut by 3 bases and J by 0 bases, and the space between the germline ends is 8 bases. The CDR3 holds 14 amino acids from the cysteine to the phenylalanine. Only the CDR3 portion is preserved as DNA: 42 bases, with reading frame beginning at the first base.